This T cell receptor beta chain was found in a study of blood T cell repertoires in COVID-19. Losses at the gene ends were 4 bases for V and 6 bases for J; bases not matched to a gene: 7. In germline, CDR1 is LNHDA, CDR2 SQIVND (reference sequence). The CDR3 has 14 amino acids. The repertoire was sequenced with immunoSEQ multiplex PCR; TCRdb's copy has only in-frame clones and lacks some. The table lists approximately 230,000 clones, under 95% of them singletons. This clone was detected only once. This chain connects TRBV19 to TRBJ1-2; 8 nucleotides align to TRBD1. Material: PBMCs or T cells enriched from blood (not recorded which). The clonotype comes from a woman younger than 30 who had recovered from COVID-19. CDR3 sequence: CASSSLTGGDGYTF. The CDR3, as DNA: TGTGCCAGTAGTAGCCTCACAGGGGGTGATGGCTACACCTTC.